A selection of T cell receptor beta chains follows, all from one sample in a study of early stage breast cancer tumors. Assay used: immunoSEQ multiplex PCR; TCRdb lists only in-frame clones, some missing. The sample gives tens of thousands of clones, approximately 80% of which show up once; approximately 3.6% is in the top ten. Sample: blood. The receptors shown here come from a person in their twenties or thirties with breast cancer. CDR3s include the opening cysteine and the closing phenylalanine or tryptophan. D genes are given only for firm matches. Expanded clones are given a class, and other clones once, few, many or no size at all.

NA,NA,14,TRBV6-5,TRBJ2-3,TGTGCCAGCAGTCCCTCGGGGGCGACAGATACGCAGTATTTT,CASSPSGATDTQYF
TRBD2,NA,17,TRBV5-1,TRBJ2-7,TGCGCCAGCAGCTCACTAGCGGGGGGGGGCCGTTCCTACGAGCAGTACTTC,CASSSLAGGGRSYEQYF
TRBD1,NA,19,TRBV5-1,TRBJ2-1,TGCGCCAGCAGCTACAGGACAGGGGCCTCCTCGTATTCATACAATGAGCAGTTCTTC,CASSYRTGASSYSYNEQFF
NA,NA,12,TRBV7-2,TRBJ2-5,TGTGCCAGCAGCCGGACGCAAGAGACCCAGTACTTC,CASSRTQETQYF
NA,NA,15,TRBV4-1,TRBJ1-3,TGCGCCAGCAGCCAAGATCCCGGGACTGGAAACACCATATATTTT,CASSQDPGTGNTIYF
TRBD2,NA,15,TRBV5-1,TRBJ2-5,TGCGCCAGCAGCTTGGCCAGCGGGAGCCAAGAGACCCAGTACTTC,CASSLASGSQETQYF
TRBD2,NA,15,TRBV11-2,TRBJ2-7,TGTGCCAGCAGCTTAGATAGGGAGGGGAGCCACGAGCAGTACTTC,CASSLDREGSHEQYF
NA,NA,16,TRBV30,TRBJ2-7,TGTGCCTGGAGTGGGCGTGAGCGGAGCCCGACCTACGAGCAGTACTTC,CAWSGRERSPTYEQYF
TRBD1,NA,13,TRBV7-9,TRBJ1-2,TGTGCCGGATTTACAGGGGATTCCTATGGCTACACCTTC,CAGFTGDSYGYTF
NA,NA,14,TRBV19,TRBJ1-1,TGTGCCAGTAGTGACCGGGACTGGTGGGCCGAAGCTTTCTTT,CASSDRDWWAEAFF
NA,NA,15,TRBV5-8,TRBJ1-3,TGTGCCAGCAGACCGTTGGGCCGCTCTGGAAACACCATATATTTT,CASRPLGRSGNTIYF
NA,NA,13,TRBV7-9,TRBJ1-3,TGTGCCAGCAGCTTAGGAGGTGGAAACACCATATATTTT,CASSLGGGNTIYF
NA,NA,15,TRBV18,TRBJ1-5,TGTGCCAGCTCACCTAGAGGAGATCTAAATCAGCCCCAGCATTTT,CASSPRGDLNQPQHF
NA,NA,13,TRBV7-9,TRBJ1-1,TGTGCCAGCAGCTTAGCAGGGTACACTGAAGCTTTCTTT,CASSLAGYTEAFF
TRBD2,NA,18,TRBV4-3,TRBJ2-1,TGCGCCAGCAGCCAAGAGATGTTAACTAGCGCGAAGGGCCTTGAGCAGTTCTTC,CASSQEMLTSAKGLEQFF
TRBD2,NA,16,TRBV10-1,TRBJ2-1,TGCGCCAGCAGTGAGCTCGGGACTAGCGGGAGCAATGAGCAGTTCTTC,CASSELGTSGSNEQFF
NA,NA,11,TRBV30,TRBJ2-1,TGTGCCTGGAAGGCGGGTGGGGAGCAGTTCTTC,CAWKAGGEQFF
TRBD2,NA,15,TRBV27,TRBJ2-5,TGTGCCAGCAGTTTATCGCCGGGAGGCAGGGAGACCCAGTACTTC,CASSLSPGGRETQYF
TRBD2,NA,16,TRBV19,TRBJ2-5,TGTGCCAGTAGTATCATCAGCGGGAGGGCGAGAGAGACCCAGTACTTC,CASSIISGRARETQYF
NA,NA,15,TRBV19,TRBJ2-7,TGTGCCAGTAGTCCGGCCCGTTCAAGTATCTACGAGCAGTACTTC,CASSPARSSIYEQYF
NA,NA,14,TRBV9,TRBJ2-3,TGTGCCAGCAGCGTAGAGCCGGGATCGTATACGCAGTATTTT,CASSVEPGSYTQYF
NA,NA,13,TRBV7-3,TRBJ2-1,TGTGCCAGCAGCTTGATTTTGGGCCCCGAGCAGTTCTTC,CASSLILGPEQFF
TRBD2,NA,15,TRBV6-5,TRBJ2-3,TGTGCCAGCAGTTCCTTAGCGGGATTGGGGGATACGCAGTATTTT,CASSSLAGLGDTQYF
NA,few,11,TRBV13,TRBJ2-7,TGTGCCAGCAGGCTCTTAGACGAGCAGTACTTC,CASRLLDEQYF
NA,NA,16,TRBV23-1,TRBJ2-2,TGCGCCAGCAGTCAATCTGAACGGAAGGCCACCGGGGAGCTGTTTTTT,CASSQSERKATGELFF
NA,NA,16,TRBV5-1,TRBJ1-3,TGCGCCAGCAGCTTGGTTGGCCAACAGAAGGGAAACACCATATATTTT,CASSLVGQQKGNTIYF
TRBD2,NA,16,TRBV7-9,TRBJ2-1,TGTGCCAGCAGCAGGGGACTAGCGGGGGCCTACAATGAGCAGTTCTTC,CASSRGLAGAYNEQFF
TRBD2,NA,14,TRBV6-4,TRBJ2-7,TGTGCCAGCAGTGACGGGACTAGCGGGAGCGAGCAGTACTTC,CASSDGTSGSEQYF
NA,NA,18,TRBV30,TRBJ2-7,TGTGCCTGGAGTGTATTGAGGGGGGCAGGGTTTTTCTCCTACGAGCAGTACTTC,CAWSVLRGAGFFSYEQYF
TRBD1,NA,19,TRBV7-9,TRBJ1-5,TGTGCCAGCAGCTCAATCGATCCCGGGACAGGGTTTTATGGGCAGCCCCAGCATTTT,CASSSIDPGTGFYGQPQHF
TRBD1,NA,13,TRBV12-5,TRBJ1-5,TGTGCTACCTCTCCGGACAGGGAACAGCCCCAGCATTTT,CATSPDREQPQHF
NA,NA,15,TRBV10-3,TRBJ1-3,TGTGCCATCAGTGAGTCACCAGGGACGGGAAACACCATATATTTT,CAISESPGTGNTIYF
NA,NA,15,TRBV5-6,TRBJ2-3,TGTGCCAGCAGCTTGCTTCGGGCTTTGGCAGATACGCAGTATTTT,CASSLLRALADTQYF
NA,once,16,TRBV7-9,TRBJ2-4,TGTGCCAGCAGCTTCTGGGACATGAGAGCCAAAAACATTCAGTACTTC,CASSFWDMRAKNIQYF
NA,few,11,TRBV7-9,TRBJ1-1,TGTGCCAGCAGTCCAGGCGCTGAAGCTTTCTTT,CASSPGAEAFF
NA,NA,14,TRBV2,TRBJ2-1,TGTGCCTTTCACGGTACTACCTCTCGGGATGAGCAGTTCTTC,CAFHGTTSRDEQFF
NA,NA,13,TRBV19,TRBJ2-5,TGTGCCAGTAGCCGGGCGTACCAAGAGACCCAGTACTTC,CASSRAYQETQYF
NA,NA,15,TRBV5-6,TRBJ2-7,TGTGCCAGCAGCAGATACCGGGACGGCTCCTACGAGCAGTACTTC,CASSRYRDGSYEQYF
TRBD1,NA,16,TRBV25-1,TRBJ2-2,TGTGCCAGCAGTGAATTCCGGACAGGGGGATACGGGGAGCTGTTTTTT,CASSEFRTGGYGELFF
TRBD1,once,17,TRBV27,TRBJ2-1,TGTGCCAGCAGACCCGCCTGGGGGACAGGGAGTTACAATGAGCAGTTCTTC,CASRPAWGTGSYNEQFF
NA,NA,13,TRBV6-4,TRBJ1-1,TGTGCCAGCAGGTTGGAAAGTGGCACTGAAGCTTTCTTT,CASRLESGTEAFF
TRBD1,few,13,TRBV5-4,TRBJ1-1,TGTGCCAGCAGCGGACAGGTGAACACTGAAGCTTTCTTT,CASSGQVNTEAFF
NA,NA,17,TRBV18,TRBJ2-3,TGTGCCAGCTCACCCCCCGGGTTAGGCGGGGGCACAGATACGCAGTATTTT,CASSPPGLGGGTDTQYF
TRBD1,few,15,TRBV19,TRBJ1-2,TGTGCCAGTAGTCGCGGGGACAGGTGGAACTATGGCTACACCTTC,CASSRGDRWNYGYTF
NA,few,13,TRBV30,TRBJ1-1,TGTGCCTGGAGTGGAAGACGGAACACTGAAGCTTTCTTT,CAWSGRRNTEAFF
NA,NA,12,TRBV9,TRBJ2-7,TGTGCCAGCAGCGTAGAGGGGTACGAGCAGTACTTC,CASSVEGYEQYF
TRBD1,NA,17,TRBV7-9,TRBJ1-4,TGTGCCAGCCGCGGACAGACCCGGGACAGGAGTTATGAAAAACTGTTTTTT,CASRGQTRDRSYEKLFF
NA,NA,14,TRBV7-9,TRBJ2-7,TGTGCCAGCAGCCCCGAGGGGGGCCCCCACGAGCAGTACTTC,CASSPEGGPHEQYF
NA,NA,14,TRBV9,TRBJ1-3,TGTGCCAGCAGCGGAAGACAGAGCGGAAACACCATATATTTT,CASSGRQSGNTIYF
NA,NA,11,TRBV27,TRBJ2-5,TGTGCCAGCAGTTTCCGAGAGACCCAGTACTTC,CASSFRETQYF
TRBD1,NA,16,TRBV7-8,TRBJ1-2,TGTGCCAGCAGCACCCCCGGGACAGTAACTAACTATGGCTACACCTTC,CASSTPGTVTNYGYTF
NA,NA,18,TRBV6-4,TRBJ2-3,TGTGCCAGCAGTGAACGCGGGGCCATAGGAACTAGCACAGATACGCAGTATTTT,CASSERGAIGTSTDTQYF
TRBD1,NA,16,TRBV6-4,TRBJ1-1,TGTGCCAGCAGACAGACAGGGGGCGTCGGATTCACTGAAGCTTTCTTT,CASRQTGGVGFTEAFF
NA,NA,16,TRBV6-6,TRBJ1-1,TGTGCCAGCAGTTTTTTTGCAGGGCGGCAGGACACTGAAGCTTTCTTT,CASSFFAGRQDTEAFF
NA,NA,13,TRBV29-1,TRBJ2-1,TGCAGCGTTGAAGAGGGCTCCTACAATGAGCAGTTCTTC,CSVEEGSYNEQFF